This TCR beta chain was found in a study of blood T cell repertoires in COVID-19. Study background: Acute-phase and convalescent COVID-19 samples originated in the United States, Italy and Spain. PBMCs, B-cell-depleted T cells, or T cells were the source of the cDNA or gDNA that made up the material.

Original data processing: For nucleated cells, counts were estimated from reference gene primer amplification. The data were produced by immunoSEQ multiplex PCR, yet TCRdb's version contains in-frame clones alone and is incomplete. V, J and clone size are those of that table, while D and trimming were read from the DNA. The data show roughly 100,000 clones, roughly 85% seen once. V was shortened by 9 bases and J by 2 bases, with 15 bases between the two germline ends. The germline V gene has CDR1 SNHLY and CDR2 FYNNEI. The CDR3 loop spans 14 amino acids. Material: peripheral blood. The chain links TRBV2 to TRBJ2-3, with a tentative D call TRBD2 (5 bases). The clonotype originates from a man in his fifties with active COVID-19. CDR3 DNA sequence: TGTGCCAGTGGACTTGGCCAGGCCACAGATACGCAGTATTTT. It translates to CASGLGQATDTQYF.